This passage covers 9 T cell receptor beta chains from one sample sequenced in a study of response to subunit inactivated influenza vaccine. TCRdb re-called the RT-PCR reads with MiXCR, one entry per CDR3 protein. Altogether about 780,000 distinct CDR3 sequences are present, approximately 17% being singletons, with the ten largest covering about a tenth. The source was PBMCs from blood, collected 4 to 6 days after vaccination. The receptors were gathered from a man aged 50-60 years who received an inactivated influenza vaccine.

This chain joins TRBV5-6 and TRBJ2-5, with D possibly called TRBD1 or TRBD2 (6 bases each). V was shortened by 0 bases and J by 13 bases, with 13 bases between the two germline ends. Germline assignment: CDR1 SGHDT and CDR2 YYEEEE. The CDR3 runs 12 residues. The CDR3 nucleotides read TGTGCCAGCAGCTTGGCCGGGGGCTCCTTGTACTTC. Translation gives CASSLAGGSLYF. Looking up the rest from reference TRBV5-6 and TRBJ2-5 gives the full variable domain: DAGVTQSPTHLIKTRGQQVTLRCSPKSGHDTVSWYQQALGQGPQFIFQYYEEEERQRGNFPDRFSGHQFPNYSSELNVNALLLGDSALYLCASSLAGGSLYFGPGTRLLVL.

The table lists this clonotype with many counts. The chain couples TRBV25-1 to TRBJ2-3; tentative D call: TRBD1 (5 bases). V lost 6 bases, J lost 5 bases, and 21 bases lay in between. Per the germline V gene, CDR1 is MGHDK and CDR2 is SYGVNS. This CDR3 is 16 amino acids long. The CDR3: CASSSLFTGRGDTQYF. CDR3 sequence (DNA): TGTGCCAGCAGCTCTTTATTTACCGGTAGGGGAGATACGCAGTATTTT.

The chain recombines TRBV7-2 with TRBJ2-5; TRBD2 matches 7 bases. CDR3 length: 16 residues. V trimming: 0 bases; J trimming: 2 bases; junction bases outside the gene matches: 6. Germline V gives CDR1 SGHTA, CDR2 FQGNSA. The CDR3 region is CASSLAATSSQETQYF. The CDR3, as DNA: TGTGCCAGCAGCTTAGCGGCGACTAGCTCTCAAGAGACCCAGTACTTC. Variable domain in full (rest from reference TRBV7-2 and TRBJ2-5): GAGVSQSPSNKVTEKGKDVELRCDPISGHTALYWYRQSLGQGLEFLIYFQGNSAPDKSGLPSDRFSAERTGGSVSTLTIQRTQQEDSAVYLCASSLAATSSQETQYFGPGTRLLVL.

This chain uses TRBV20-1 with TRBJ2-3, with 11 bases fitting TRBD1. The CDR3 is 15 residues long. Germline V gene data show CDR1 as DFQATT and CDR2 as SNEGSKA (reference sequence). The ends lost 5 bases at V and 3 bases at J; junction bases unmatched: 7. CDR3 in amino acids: CSAETGTGGTDTQYF. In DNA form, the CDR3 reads TGCAGTGCTGAAACCGGGACAGGGGGTACAGATACGCAGTATTTT.

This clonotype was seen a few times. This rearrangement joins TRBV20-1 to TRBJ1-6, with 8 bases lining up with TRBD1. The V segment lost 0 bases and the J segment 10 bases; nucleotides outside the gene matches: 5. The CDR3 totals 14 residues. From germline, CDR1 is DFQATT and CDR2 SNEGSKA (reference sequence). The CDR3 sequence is CSAREGTGASPLHF. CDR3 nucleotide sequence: TGCAGTGCTAGAGAAGGGACAGGTGCCTCACCCCTCCACTTT.

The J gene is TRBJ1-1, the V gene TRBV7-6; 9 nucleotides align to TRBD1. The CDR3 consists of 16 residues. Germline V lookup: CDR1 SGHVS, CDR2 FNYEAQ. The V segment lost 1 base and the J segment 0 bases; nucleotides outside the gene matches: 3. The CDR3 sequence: CASSLGGQGVNTEAFF. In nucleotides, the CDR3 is TGTGCCAGCAGCTTAGGGGGACAGGGCGTGAACACTGAAGCTTTCTTT. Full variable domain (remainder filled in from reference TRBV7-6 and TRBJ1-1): GAGVSQSPRYKVTKRGQDVALRCDPISGHVSLYWYRQALGQGPEFLTYFNYEAQQDKSGLPNDRFSAERPEGSISTLTIQRTEQRDSAMYRCASSLGGQGVNTEAFFGQGTRLTVV.

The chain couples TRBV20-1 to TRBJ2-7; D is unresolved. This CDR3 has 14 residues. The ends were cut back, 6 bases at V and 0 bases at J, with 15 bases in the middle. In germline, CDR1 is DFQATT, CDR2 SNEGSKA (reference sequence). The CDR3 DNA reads TGCAGTGCACTTGACCGCGACCGCTCCTACGAGCAGTACTTC. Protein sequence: CSALDRDRSYEQYF.

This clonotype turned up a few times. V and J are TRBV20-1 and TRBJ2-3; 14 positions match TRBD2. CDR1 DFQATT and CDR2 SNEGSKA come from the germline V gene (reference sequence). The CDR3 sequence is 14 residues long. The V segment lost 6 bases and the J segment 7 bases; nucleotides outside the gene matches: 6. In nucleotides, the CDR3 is TGCAGTGCCCTGACTAGCGGGGGGGACAATACGCAGTATTTT. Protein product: CSALTSGGDNTQYF.

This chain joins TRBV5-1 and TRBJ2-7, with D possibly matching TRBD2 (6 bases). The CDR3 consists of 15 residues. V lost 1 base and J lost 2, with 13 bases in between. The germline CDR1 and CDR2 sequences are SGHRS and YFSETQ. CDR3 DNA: TGCGCCAGCAGCTTGTTGGAGGGAGTTCCCTACGAGCAGTACTTC. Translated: CASSLLEGVPYEQYF. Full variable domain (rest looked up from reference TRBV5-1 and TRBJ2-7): KAGVTQTPRYLIKTRGQQVTLSCSPISGHRSVSWYQQTPGQGLQFLFEYFSETQRNKGNFPGRFSGRQFSNSRSEMNVSTLELGDSALYLCASSLLEGVPYEQYFGPGTRLTVT.